The rows below give T cell receptor beta chains drawn from one sample of a study of blood T cell repertoires in COVID-19. Sequencing was performed with immunoSEQ multiplex PCR; in TCRdb, only in-frame clones are kept and a portion is missing. The data hold about 300,000 clones, with 85% to 90% observed a single time. The sample consisted of peripheral blood. The receptors derive from a woman in her forties or fifties with COVID-19, enrolled during active disease. Each CDR3 is given with its conserved first and last residue. Fields, in order: clone size, V gene, D gene, J gene, CDR3 DNA, CDR3 protein. The D gene is left open where the match is weak. The size entry is marked missing in some rows and otherwise reads once, few, many or a size class.

clone_size: NA
v_call: TRBV14
d_call: TRBD1
j_call: TRBJ2-1
cdr3_nt: TGTGCCAGCAGCCAATTCCGGGACAGGGTGCTCAATGAGCAGTTCTTC
cdr3_aa: CASSQFRDRVLNEQFF

clone_size: NA
v_call: TRBV7-2
d_call: NA
j_call: TRBJ2-2
cdr3_nt: TGTGCCAGCAGCCCCCGCCGGGACACCGGGGAGCTGTTTTTT
cdr3_aa: CASSPRRDTGELFF

clone_size: NA
v_call: TRBV4-1
d_call: TRBD1
j_call: TRBJ2-7
cdr3_nt: TGCGCCAGCAGCCAACCCTACAGGGGCTCCTACGAGCAGTACTTC
cdr3_aa: CASSQPYRGSYEQYF

clone_size: NA
v_call: TRBV27
d_call: NA
j_call: TRBJ1-1
cdr3_nt: TGTGCCAGCACCTTAGGGGGATTGAACACTGAAGCTTTCTTT
cdr3_aa: CASTLGGLNTEAFF

clone_size: once
v_call: TRBV11-2
d_call: NA
j_call: TRBJ1-5
cdr3_nt: TGTGCCAGCAGCTTAGGAAACAGGGTCAATCAGCCCCAGCATTTT
cdr3_aa: CASSLGNRVNQPQHF

clone_size: NA
v_call: TRBV4-2
d_call: TRBD2
j_call: TRBJ2-3
cdr3_nt: TGTGCCAGCAGCCAAGGGTTGACTAGCGAACATACGCAGTATTTT
cdr3_aa: CASSQGLTSEHTQYF

clone_size: NA
v_call: TRBV27
d_call: TRBD1
j_call: TRBJ1-2
cdr3_nt: TGTGCCAGCAGCCTTCGGCCCTCCGTGGGGACAGCCTATGGCTACACCTTC
cdr3_aa: CASSLRPSVGTAYGYTF

clone_size: NA
v_call: TRBV19
d_call: NA
j_call: TRBJ2-5
cdr3_nt: TGTGCCAGTAGTAAGAATTCACACAGGGCCGGGGCCCAAGAGACCCAGTACTTC
cdr3_aa: CASSKNSHRAGAQETQYF

clone_size: few
v_call: TRBV7-9
d_call: TRBD2
j_call: TRBJ2-1
cdr3_nt: TGTGCCAGCAGCTTAATGGGGCTAGCGGGAGGTGGTGAGCAGTTCTTC
cdr3_aa: CASSLMGLAGGGEQFF

clone_size: NA
v_call: TRBV19
d_call: TRBD1
j_call: TRBJ1-3
cdr3_nt: TGTGCCAGTAGAGAAGGATGGAGGACAGGCCCCTCTGGAAACACCATATATTTT
cdr3_aa: CASREGWRTGPSGNTIYF

clone_size: few
v_call: TRBV18
d_call: TRBD1
j_call: TRBJ1-5
cdr3_nt: TGTGCCAGCTCACCGCAGGGGGCCCTCAATCAGCCCCAGCATTTT
cdr3_aa: CASSPQGALNQPQHF

clone_size: NA
v_call: TRBV28
d_call: NA
j_call: TRBJ1-1
cdr3_nt: TGTGCCAGCAGTAAACAACAGGGTCTGAACACTGAAGCTTTCTTT
cdr3_aa: CASSKQQGLNTEAFF

clone_size: NA
v_call: TRBV6-5
d_call: TRBD2
j_call: TRBJ2-7
cdr3_nt: TGTGCCAGCAGTTCGCGGGGGTACGAGCAGTACTTC
cdr3_aa: CASSSRGYEQYF

clone_size: few
v_call: TRBV5-1
d_call: TRBD2
j_call: TRBJ2-3
cdr3_nt: TGCGCCAGCAGCAGCACTAGCGGGAGTAGGACAGATACGCAGTATTTT
cdr3_aa: CASSSTSGSRTDTQYF

clone_size: NA
v_call: TRBV7-9
d_call: NA
j_call: TRBJ2-1
cdr3_nt: TGTGCCAGCAGCTTAGGAGGCGGAGACTACAATGAGCAGTTCTTC
cdr3_aa: CASSLGGGDYNEQFF

clone_size: once
v_call: TRBV11-3
d_call: TRBD2
j_call: TRBJ2-1
cdr3_nt: TGTGCCAGCAGCTTAGTCCCTAGCGGGAGGAATGAGCAGTTCTTC
cdr3_aa: CASSLVPSGRNEQFF

clone_size: NA
v_call: TRBV5-1
d_call: TRBD2
j_call: TRBJ2-5
cdr3_nt: TGCGCCAGCAGCCTAACAACCGGGACTAGCGGGCGAGAGACCCAGTACTTC
cdr3_aa: CASSLTTGTSGRETQYF

clone_size: NA
v_call: TRBV29-1
d_call: NA
j_call: TRBJ1-1
cdr3_nt: TGCAGCGCCGGACGGGAGAACACTGAAGCTTTCTTT
cdr3_aa: CSAGRENTEAFF

clone_size: NA
v_call: TRBV4-1
d_call: NA
j_call: TRBJ1-5
cdr3_nt: TGCGCCAGCAGTGATCCGGGCAGAGGGCAGCCCCAGCATTTT
cdr3_aa: CASSDPGRGQPQHF

clone_size: NA
v_call: TRBV2
d_call: NA
j_call: TRBJ1-4
cdr3_nt: TGTGCCAGCAGTGAACAGGGGATGGGTAATGAAAAACTGTTTTTT
cdr3_aa: CASSEQGMGNEKLFF

clone_size: once
v_call: TRBV6-5
d_call: NA
j_call: TRBJ1-5
cdr3_nt: TGTGCCAGCAGTTACTCGACAAGGAGCAATCAGCCCCAGCATTTT
cdr3_aa: CASSYSTRSNQPQHF

clone_size: NA
v_call: TRBV7-2
d_call: TRBD2
j_call: TRBJ2-1
cdr3_nt: TGTGCCAGCAGCTTAGATTACGGGAGGGGGAATGAGCAGTTCTTC
cdr3_aa: CASSLDYGRGNEQFF

clone_size: few
v_call: TRBV7-7
d_call: NA
j_call: TRBJ2-1
cdr3_nt: TGTGCCAGCAGCTTAACCGAACGGGGTGAGCAGTTCTTC
cdr3_aa: CASSLTERGEQFF

clone_size: NA
v_call: TRBV2
d_call: TRBD1
j_call: TRBJ2-7
cdr3_nt: TGTGCCAGCGGGAGGGGGACAGGGGGTCTTCCTTACGAGCAGTACTTC
cdr3_aa: CASGRGTGGLPYEQYF

clone_size: NA
v_call: TRBV30
d_call: NA
j_call: TRBJ1-4
cdr3_nt: TGTGCCTGGGTACCTACAGGATCTAATGAAAAACTGTTTTTT
cdr3_aa: CAWVPTGSNEKLFF

clone_size: NA
v_call: TRBV24-1
d_call: TRBD2
j_call: TRBJ2-1
cdr3_nt: TGTGCCACCAGTGACCGGACTAGCGCTTACAATGAGCAGTTCTTC
cdr3_aa: CATSDRTSAYNEQFF

clone_size: once
v_call: TRBV7-9
d_call: TRBD1
j_call: TRBJ2-7
cdr3_nt: TGTGCCAGCAGCGTACCCTGGGGACAGGGCCTAGAGCAGTACTTC
cdr3_aa: CASSVPWGQGLEQYF

clone_size: NA
v_call: TRBV30
d_call: TRBD1
j_call: TRBJ1-5
cdr3_nt: TGTGCCTGGAGTTCCAACAGGGGTATAAGCCAGCCCCAGCATTTT
cdr3_aa: CAWSSNRGISQPQHF

clone_size: NA
v_call: TRBV5-3
d_call: NA
j_call: TRBJ1-2
cdr3_nt: TGTGACAAGGGGTTCGGCTATGGCTACACCTTC
cdr3_aa: CDKGFGYGYTF

clone_size: NA
v_call: TRBV7-3
d_call: NA
j_call: TRBJ2-7
cdr3_nt: TGTGCCAGCAGCCTCCACGGGAGTCGTGAGCAGTACTTC
cdr3_aa: CASSLHGSREQYF

clone_size: NA
v_call: TRBV30
d_call: NA
j_call: TRBJ1-2
cdr3_nt: TGTGCCTGGAGTGGCATTCAGGGGATGGGAGGCTACACCTTC
cdr3_aa: CAWSGIQGMGGYTF

clone_size: NA
v_call: TRBV4-1
d_call: NA
j_call: TRBJ2-1
cdr3_nt: TGCGCCAGCAGCCAAGCCATTCAGGCGGGTAAGAATGAGCAGTTCTTC
cdr3_aa: CASSQAIQAGKNEQFF